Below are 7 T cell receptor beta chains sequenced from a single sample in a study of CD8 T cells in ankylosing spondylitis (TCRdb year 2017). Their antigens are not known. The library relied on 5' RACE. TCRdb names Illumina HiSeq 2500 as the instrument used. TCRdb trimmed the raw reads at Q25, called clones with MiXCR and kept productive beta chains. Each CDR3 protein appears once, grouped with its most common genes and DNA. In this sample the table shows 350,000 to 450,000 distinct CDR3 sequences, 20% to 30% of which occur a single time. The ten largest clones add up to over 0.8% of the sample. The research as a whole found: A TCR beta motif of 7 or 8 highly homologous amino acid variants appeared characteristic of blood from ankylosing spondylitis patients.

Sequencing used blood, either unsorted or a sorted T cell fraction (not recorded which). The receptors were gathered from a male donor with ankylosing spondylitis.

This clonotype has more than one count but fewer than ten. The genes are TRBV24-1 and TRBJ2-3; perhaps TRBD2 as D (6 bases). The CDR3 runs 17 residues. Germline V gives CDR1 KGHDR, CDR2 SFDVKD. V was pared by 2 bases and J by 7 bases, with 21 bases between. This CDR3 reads CATSDSGTSRGSYTQYF. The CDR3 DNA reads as TGTGCCACCAGTGATTCCGGGACTTCCCGAGGATCATATACGCAGTATTTT.

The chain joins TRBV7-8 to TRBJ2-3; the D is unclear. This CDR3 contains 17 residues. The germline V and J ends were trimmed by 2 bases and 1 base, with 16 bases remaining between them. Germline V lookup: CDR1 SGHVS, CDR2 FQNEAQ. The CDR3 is CASSLWLALGRTDTQYF. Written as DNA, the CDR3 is TGTGCCAGCAGCTTATGGCTGGCGCTGGGCCGCACAGATACGCAGTATTTT.

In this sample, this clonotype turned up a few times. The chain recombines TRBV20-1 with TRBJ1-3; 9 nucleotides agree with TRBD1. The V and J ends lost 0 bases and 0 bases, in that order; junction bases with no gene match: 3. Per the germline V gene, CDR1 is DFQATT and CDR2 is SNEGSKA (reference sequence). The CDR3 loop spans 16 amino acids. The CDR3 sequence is CSARDSGQGSGNTIYF. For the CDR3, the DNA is TGCAGTGCTAGAGATTCGGGACAGGGCTCTGGAAACACCATATATTTT.

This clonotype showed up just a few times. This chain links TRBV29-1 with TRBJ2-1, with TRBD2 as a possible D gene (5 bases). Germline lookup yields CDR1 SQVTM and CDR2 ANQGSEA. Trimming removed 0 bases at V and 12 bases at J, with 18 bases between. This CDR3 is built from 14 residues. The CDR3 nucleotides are TGCAGCGTTGAAGAGAACGGAGGCACAATGACGCAGTTCTTC. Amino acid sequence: CSVEENGGTMTQFF.

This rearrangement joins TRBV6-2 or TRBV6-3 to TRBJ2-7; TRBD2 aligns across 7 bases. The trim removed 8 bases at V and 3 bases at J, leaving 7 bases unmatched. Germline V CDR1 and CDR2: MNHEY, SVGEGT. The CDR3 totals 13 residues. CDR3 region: CASRGTTSYEQYV. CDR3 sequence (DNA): TGTGCCAGCCGAGGGACTACTAGCTACGAGCAGTACGTC.

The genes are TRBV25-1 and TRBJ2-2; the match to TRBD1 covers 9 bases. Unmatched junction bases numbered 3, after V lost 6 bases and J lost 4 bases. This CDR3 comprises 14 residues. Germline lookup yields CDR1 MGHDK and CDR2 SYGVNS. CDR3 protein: CASRGQGGTGELFF. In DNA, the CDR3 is TGTGCCAGCAGGGGACAGGGCGGCACCGGGGAGCTGTTTTTT.

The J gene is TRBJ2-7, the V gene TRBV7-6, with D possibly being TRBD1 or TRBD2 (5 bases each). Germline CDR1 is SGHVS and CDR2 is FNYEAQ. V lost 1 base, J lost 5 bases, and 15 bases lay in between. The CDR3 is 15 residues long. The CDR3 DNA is TGTGCCAGCAGCTTAGGCCCCCCGGGGCTAAACGAGCAGTACGTC. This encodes CASSLGPPGLNEQYV.